The 21 T cell receptor beta chains below come from one sample, sequenced in a study of T cells after yellow fever vaccination. TCRdb processed the 5' RACE reads anew with MiXCR; each CDR3 protein has one entry. The data show 550,000 to 750,000 distinct CDR3 sequences, around an eighth seen once. This material consisted of PBMCs, taken on the day of the yellow fever booster vaccination. The source is a man aged 25-45 years who received the YFV17D yellow fever vaccine.

This clonotype has only a few counts. This chain connects TRBV5-6 to TRBJ1-5; maybe TRBD1 (5 bases). CDR1 is SGHDT and CDR2 is YYEEEE in the germline V gene. Trimming shortened V by 1 base and J by 2 bases, and 10 bases separated the two germline ends. This CDR3 spans 15 amino acids. The CDR3 bases are TGTGCCAGCAGCTTGTGGGGGGGTGGCAATCAGCCCCAGCATTTT. It codes for CASSLWGGGNQPQHF.

This clonotype was found many times. The J gene is TRBJ2-7, the V gene TRBV24-1; D is unresolved. Trimming cost V 2 bases and J 3 bases, with 4 bases left between them. Germline assignment: CDR1 KGHDR and CDR2 SFDVKD. This CDR3 comprises 12 residues. CDR3 region: CATSDSSYEQYF. The DNA for the CDR3 is TGTGCCACCAGTGATTCTAGCTACGAGCAGTACTTC.

The chain joins TRBV27 to TRBJ2-6, with D perhaps given as TRBD1 or TRBD2 (5 bases each). Germline V gene sequence: CDR1 MNHEY, CDR2 SMNVEV (reference sequence). The CDR3 runs 18 residues. The V end lost 9 bases, the J end lost 0 bases, and 21 bases lay between the germline ends. For the CDR3, the DNA is TGTGCCAGGGGGGAATGGACGGATTCCCACTCTGGGGCCAACGTCCTGACTTTC. Translated, it gives CARGEWTDSHSGANVLTF. The whole variable domain, remainder taken from reference TRBV27 and TRBJ2-6, is EAQVTQNPRYLITVTGKKLTVTCSQNMNHEYMSWYRQDPGLGLRQIYYSMNVEVTDKGDVPEGYKVSRKEKRNFPLILESPSPNQTSLYFCARGEWTDSHSGANVLTFGAGSRLTVL.

Here the CDR3 reads CASSQDVLAGGDEQFF. CDR3 nucleotide sequence: TGTGCCAGCAGCCAAGATGTACTAGCGGGAGGTGATGAGCAGTTCTTC. The chain employs TRBV3-1 and TRBJ2-1, with TRBD2 matching 12 bases. From germline, CDR1 is LGHDT and CDR2 YNNKEL (reference sequence). There are 16 residues in the CDR3. The V and J ends lost 0 bases and 8 bases, in that order; junction bases with no gene match: 5.

The CDR3 region is CASSLGGAHFGELFF. The CDR3 region has the DNA TGTGCCAGCAGCTTAGGGGGGGCGCATTTCGGGGAGCTGTTTTTT. The chain couples TRBV7-2 to TRBJ2-2; D is tentatively TRBD1 or TRBD2 (6 bases each). Between the trimmed V and J ends, which lost 1 base and 7 bases, there was a span of 13 bases. Germline assignment: CDR1 SGHTA and CDR2 FQGNSA. The CDR3 has 15 residues.

This clonotype has just a few counts. J is TRBJ2-6 and V is TRBV4-2; D remains ambiguous. Germline V lookup: CDR1 LGHNA, CDR2 YNFKEQ. Trimming pared 0 bases from V and 1 base from J, leaving 7 bases between. This CDR3 has 16 amino acids. This CDR3 reads CASSQEIVSGANVLTF. The CDR3 region has the DNA TGTGCCAGCAGCCAAGAAATAGTGTCTGGGGCCAACGTCCTGACTTTC.

The chain combines TRBV10-3 with TRBJ2-1; D gene ambiguous. Germline assignment: CDR1 ENHRY and CDR2 SYGVKD. The CDR3 runs 15 residues. The V end was cut by 0 bases, the J end by 3 bases, with 9 bases between. This CDR3 reads CAISESRQDYNEQFF. CDR3 coding DNA: TGTGCCATCAGTGAGTCAAGGCAGGACTACAATGAGCAGTTCTTC.

This chain uses TRBV7-2 with TRBJ1-1; D perhaps matches TRBD1 (5 bases). Germline V CDR1 and CDR2: SGHTA, FQGNSA. The CDR3 is made up of 13 amino acids. V was trimmed by 3 bases and J by 3 bases, leaving 8 bases between them. The CDR3 coding sequence is TGTGCCAGCAGCTTGGGGGTTGACACTGAAGCTTTCTTT. This translates into CASSLGVDTEAFF.

This clonotype was seen more than once but under ten times. The V call is TRBV20-1, the J call TRBJ2-3; D ambiguous. CDR1 DFQATT and CDR2 SNEGSKA come from the germline V gene (reference sequence). CDR3 size: 14 residues. V was clipped by 3 bases and J by 2 bases, with 12 bases between them. The CDR3 region has the DNA TGCAGTGCTAGGAGGTCGAGCAACACAGATACGCAGTATTTT. It yields the protein CSARRSSNTDTQYF.

In this sample, this clonotype turned up many times. The chain is built from TRBV29-1 and TRBJ2-3; either TRBD1 or TRBD2 may fit D (5 bases each). Trimming stripped 2 bases from V and 3 bases from J, with 15 bases between. CDR3 size: 15 residues. The V gene's germline CDR1 is SQVTM and CDR2 ANQGSEA. The CDR3 sequence is CSVERGTPPTDTQYF. CDR3 sequence (DNA): TGCAGCGTTGAAAGAGGGACCCCCCCGACAGATACGCAGTATTTT.

The V gene is TRBV27, the J gene TRBJ2-2; D remains ambiguous. The CDR3 length is 15 residues. CDR1 MNHEY and CDR2 SMNVEV come from the germline V gene (reference sequence). Trimming left V 3 bases short and J 0 bases short, with 8 bases between. CDR3 residues: CASSLMQSNTGELFF. The CDR3 nucleotides are TGTGCCAGCAGTTTGATGCAATCGAACACCGGGGAGCTGTTTTTT.

In its sample, this clonotype was seen a few times. V is TRBV5-1 and J is TRBJ2-2; tentatively, D is TRBD1 or TRBD2 (6 bases each). V was cut by 3 bases and J by 6 bases, with 12 bases left in between. Germline values: CDR1 SGHRS, CDR2 YFSETQ. This CDR3 has 14 residues. CDR3 DNA sequence: TGCGCCAGCAGCTCCTCAGGGGAGGCCGGGGAGCTGTTTTTT. Its translation: CASSSSGEAGELFF.

This sequence joins TRBV25-1 and TRBJ2-5; D gene ambiguous. The CDR3 runs to 11 residues. Germline V gives CDR1 MGHDK, CDR2 SYGVNS. With 8 bases removed from V and 4 bases from J, the gap between germline ends came to 8 bases. This CDR3 is CASGWGETQYF. CDR3 nucleotides: TGTGCCAGCGGCTGGGGAGAGACCCAGTACTTC.

The J gene is TRBJ2-1, the V gene TRBV12-3 or TRBV12-4; D possibly corresponds to TRBD1 (5 bases). The V end was cut by 10 bases, the J end by 14 bases, with 15 bases between. The length of the CDR3 is 10 residues. Here the CDR3 reads CATKKGEEFF. In DNA form, the CDR3 reads TGTGCCACTAAAAAAGGGGAAGAGTTCTTC.

This clonotype was seen a few times. This chain uses TRBV5-1 with TRBJ2-3; D remains unclear. The CDR3 has 15 amino acids. The V gene lost 0 bases and the J gene lost 4 bases, with 12 bases spanning the gap. Germline CDR1 is SGHRS and CDR2 is YFSETQ. The CDR3 region is CASSLELSAPDTQYF. In DNA, the CDR3 is TGCGCCAGCAGCTTGGAGCTCTCCGCCCCAGATACGCAGTATTTT. The variable domain in full, completed from reference TRBV5-1 and TRBJ2-3, reads KAGVTQTPRYLIKTRGQQVTLSCSPISGHRSVSWYQQTPGQGLQFLFEYFSETQRNKGNFPGRFSGRQFSNSRSEMNVSTLELGDSALYLCASSLELSAPDTQYFGPGTRLTVL.

This clonotype was picked up a small number of times. This chain uses TRBV5-6 with TRBJ2-7; 11 positions match TRBD1. Germline V gene data show CDR1 as SGHDT and CDR2 as YYEEEE. The V and J ends lost 3 bases and 3 bases, in that order; junction bases with no gene match: 5. The CDR3 consists of 15 residues. The CDR3 sequence: CASSYTGTGGYEQYF. DNA of the CDR3: TGTGCCAGCAGCTACACCGGGACAGGGGGCTACGAGCAGTACTTC.

This clonotype has a handful of counts. The chain has TRBV11-2 and TRBJ1-1; tentative D call: TRBD1 (6 bases). The germline V gene encodes CDR1 SGHAT and CDR2 FQNNGV. V was shortened by 1 base and J by 9 bases, with 24 bases between the two germline ends. This CDR3 contains 17 residues. CDR3 bases: TGTGCCAGCAGCTTAGTCTCCGTCCGCGACAGGCGTTTTAAAGCTTTCTTT. It codes for CASSLVSVRDRRFKAFF.

Ten or more counts support this clonotype. CDR3 protein: CASSVNSGGSYEQYF. DNA for the CDR3: TGTGCCAGCAGCGTAAATAGCGGAGGATCCTACGAGCAGTACTTC. The chain employs TRBV9 and TRBJ2-7; D possibly corresponds to TRBD2 (6 bases). The germline CDR1 and CDR2 sequences are SGDLS and YYNGEE. V was pared by 1 base and J by 1 base, with 12 bases between. This CDR3 region has 15 residues.

This sequence joins TRBV13 and TRBJ2-3; 9 bases match TRBD1. This CDR3 has 15 amino acids. Trimming at V came to 1 base and at J to 3 bases, leaving 2 bases not matched to a gene. CDR1 PRHDT and CDR2 FYEKMQ come from the germline V gene (reference sequence). CDR3 DNA sequence: TGTGCCAGCAGCTTAGACAGGGGGCAAACAGATACGCAGTATTTT. It translates to CASSLDRGQTDTQYF.

The chain uses TRBV20-1 and TRBJ1-2; D perhaps matches TRBD1 (5 bases). Germline assignment: CDR1 DFQATT and CDR2 SNEGSKA (reference sequence). Trimming removed 1 base from V and 4 bases from J, with 7 bases in between. The CDR3 spans 12 residues. Here the CDR3 DNA reads TGCAGTGCTAGAGGCGACAGCTATGGCTACACCTTC. This translates into CSARGDSYGYTF.

The chain recombines TRBV7-6 with TRBJ2-7; 10 nucleotides line up with TRBD2. The CDR3 is made up of 15 amino acids. The J segment lost 5 bases and the V segment lost 10 bases, leaving 14 bases of the junction unmatched. Per the germline V gene, CDR1 is SGHVS and CDR2 is FNYEAQ. CDR3 sequence reads: CATGWVAGGSHEQYF. CDR3 nucleotide sequence: TGTGCCACCGGGTGGGTAGCGGGAGGAAGCCACGAGCAGTACTTC.